This T cell receptor (beta chain) is from a study of long-term antiretroviral therapy in people with HIV. Participants who had HIV were, without exception, treated in the United States. Cryopreserved PBMC numbered roughly 1-10 million per sample before DNA extraction. Running of the v3.0 immunoSEQ assay took place at survey level. The table came from immunoSEQ multiplex PCR; TCRdb's copy has only in-frame clones and leaves some out. The profile shows under 45,000 clones, 94% of them singletons. The CDR3 totals 11 residues. Germline-derived CDR1 and CDR2 are SNHLY and FYNNEI. Overall study findings and caveats: Controls had broader CDR3 length ranges than HIV repertoires did. Those clones which expanded before ART made up the dominant part of the repertoire at all time points.

On this clone itself: The target antigen is unknown.

V usage is TRBV2 and J usage is TRBJ2-5; the match to TRBD1 covers 8 bases. The J call may be mistaken, given a closer DNA end match to TRBJ2-7. This TCR was sampled from a woman in her 50s with HIV. This specimen consisted of unsorted PBMCs, obtained about 5.1 years after starting antiretroviral therapy. The CDR3 is CASGQGHEQYF. The DNA of the CDR3 is TGTGCCTCCGGACAGGGCCACGAGCAGTACTTC.